This T cell receptor (beta chain) is from a study of blood T cell repertoires in COVID-19. The germline V gene has CDR1 MNHEY and CDR2 SVGAGI. V lost 7 bases to trimming and J lost 6 bases, with 18 bases between them. This CDR3 comprises 14 residues. Profiled with immunoSEQ multiplex PCR; TCRdb holds only in-frame clones, not every one. The sample has fewer than 500,000 clones; roughly 89% are singletons. The clonotype comes from a woman younger than 45 with active or convalescent COVID-19. The chain recombines TRBV6-5 with TRBJ1-2; D is uncertain. What was sequenced was peripheral blood. CDR3 amino acids: CASISPRFTDGYTF. The CDR3 DNA reads TGTGCCAGCATTTCCCCTCGGTTTACAGATGGCTACACCTTC.